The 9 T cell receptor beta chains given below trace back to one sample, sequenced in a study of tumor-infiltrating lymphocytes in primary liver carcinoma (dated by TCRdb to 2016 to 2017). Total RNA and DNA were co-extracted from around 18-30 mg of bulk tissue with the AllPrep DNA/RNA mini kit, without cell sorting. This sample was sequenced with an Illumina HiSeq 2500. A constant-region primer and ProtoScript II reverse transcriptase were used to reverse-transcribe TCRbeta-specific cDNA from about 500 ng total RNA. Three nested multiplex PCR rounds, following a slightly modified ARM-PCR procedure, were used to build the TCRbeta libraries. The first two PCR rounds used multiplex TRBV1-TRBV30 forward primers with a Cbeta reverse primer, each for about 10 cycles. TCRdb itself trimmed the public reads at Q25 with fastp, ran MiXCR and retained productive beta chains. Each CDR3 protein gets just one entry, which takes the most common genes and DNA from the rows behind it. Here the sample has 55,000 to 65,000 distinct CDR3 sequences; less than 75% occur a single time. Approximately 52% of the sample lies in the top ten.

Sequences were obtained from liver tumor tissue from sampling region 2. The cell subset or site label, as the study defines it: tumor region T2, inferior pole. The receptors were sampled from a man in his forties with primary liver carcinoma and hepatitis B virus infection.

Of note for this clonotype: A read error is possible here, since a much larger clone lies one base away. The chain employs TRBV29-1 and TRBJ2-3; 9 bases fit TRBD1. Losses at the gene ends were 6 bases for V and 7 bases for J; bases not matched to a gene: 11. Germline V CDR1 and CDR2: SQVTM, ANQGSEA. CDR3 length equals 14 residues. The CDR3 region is CSVRGTGSSNTQYF. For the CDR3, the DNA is TGCAGCGTGAGGGGGACAGGGAGTTCAAATACGCAGTATTTT.

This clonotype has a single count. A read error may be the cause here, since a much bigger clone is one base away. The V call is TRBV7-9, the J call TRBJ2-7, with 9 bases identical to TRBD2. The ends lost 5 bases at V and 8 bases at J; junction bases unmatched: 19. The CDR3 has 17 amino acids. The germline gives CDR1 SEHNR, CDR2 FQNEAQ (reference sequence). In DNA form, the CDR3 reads TGTGCCAGCAGCCCGCGGTGGGAATCTAGCGGGATCGACAAGCAGTACTTC. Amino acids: CASSPRWESSGIDKQYF.

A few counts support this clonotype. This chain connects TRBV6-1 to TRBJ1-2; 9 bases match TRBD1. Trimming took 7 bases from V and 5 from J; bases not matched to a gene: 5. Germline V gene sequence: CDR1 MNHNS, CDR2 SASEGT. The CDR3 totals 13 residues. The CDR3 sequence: CASTGQGIYGYTF. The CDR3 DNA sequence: TGTGCCAGCACAGGACAGGGGATTTATGGCTACACCTTC.

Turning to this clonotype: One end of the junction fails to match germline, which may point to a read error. CDR3 residues: CSVLRKEQIF. CDR3 sequence (DNA): TGCAGCGTTCTCCGGAAGGAGCAGATCTTC. V usage is TRBV29-1 and J usage is TRBJ2-1; D not certain. The CDR3 spans 10 residues. The V gene's germline CDR1 is SQVTM and CDR2 ANQGSEA.

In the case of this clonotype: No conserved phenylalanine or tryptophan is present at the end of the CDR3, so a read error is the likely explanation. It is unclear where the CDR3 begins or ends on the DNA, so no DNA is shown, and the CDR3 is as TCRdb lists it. CDR3: CASRDSGRVSYNEQSL. The chain recombines TRBV5-4 with TRBJ2-1; TRBD2 was called by the table and not checked on the DNA. Germline V gives CDR1 SGHNT, CDR2 YYREEE (reference sequence). The CDR3 sequence runs 16 residues, both termini included.

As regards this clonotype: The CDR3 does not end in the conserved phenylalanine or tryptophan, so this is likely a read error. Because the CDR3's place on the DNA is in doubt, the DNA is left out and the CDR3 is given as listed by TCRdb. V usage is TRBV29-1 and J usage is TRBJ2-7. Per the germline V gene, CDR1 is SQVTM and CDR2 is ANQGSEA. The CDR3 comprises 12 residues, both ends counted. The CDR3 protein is CSAGWGNHEQHY.

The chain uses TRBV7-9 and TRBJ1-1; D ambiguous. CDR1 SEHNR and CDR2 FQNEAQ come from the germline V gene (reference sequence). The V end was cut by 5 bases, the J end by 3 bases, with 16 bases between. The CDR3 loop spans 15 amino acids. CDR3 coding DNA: TGTGCCAGCAGCCCCGTGGCACGTCCAGACACTGAAGCTTTCTTT. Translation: CASSPVARPDTEAFF.

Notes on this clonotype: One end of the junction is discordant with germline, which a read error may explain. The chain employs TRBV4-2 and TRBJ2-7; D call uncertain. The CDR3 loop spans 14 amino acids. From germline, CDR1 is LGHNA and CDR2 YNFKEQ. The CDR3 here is CVSSQEAVVYEQYF. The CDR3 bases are TGTGTCAGCAGCCAAGAAGCAGTAGTCTACGAGCAATACTTC.

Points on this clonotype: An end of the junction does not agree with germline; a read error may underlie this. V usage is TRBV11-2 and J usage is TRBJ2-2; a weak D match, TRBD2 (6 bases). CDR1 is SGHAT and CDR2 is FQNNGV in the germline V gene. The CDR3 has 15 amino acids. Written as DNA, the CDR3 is TGTGCCAGCGGCTTTGCGGGATCGAACACTTGGGAGCTGTTTTTT. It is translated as CASGFAGSNTWELFF.